The sequence of this TCR beta chain was determined in a study of T cells in localized non-small cell lung cancer. Regarding the study as a whole: Adjacent lung had a median approximately 57 of the 100 largest tumor clones. Sequencing was limited to one tumor region, leaving the possibility of heterogeneity open. Clonality peaked in uninvolved adjacent lung rather than tumor. There was an association of higher blood T cell density with longer overall survival.

Sequencing used immunoSEQ multiplex PCR; TCRdb keeps in-frame clones, though not all of them. The repertoire includes about 78,000 clones, roughly 81% of them detected once, and 2.8% sits in the top ten. To note about this clone: Its antigen remains unidentified.

Germline assignment: CDR1 SGHNT and CDR2 YYREEE (reference sequence). This CDR3 has 19 amino acids. V was pared by 1 base and J by 4 bases, with 10 bases of the junction left unmatched. The chain joins TRBV5-4 to TRBJ2-1; the match to TRBD2 covers 14 bases. The receptor was isolated from a man aged 35-75 years with stage I lung adenocarcinoma. Sequenced here: peripheral blood, sampled before any cancer treatment. CDR3 sequence (DNA): TGTGCCAGCAGCTTGTTGAGACTAGCGGGAGGGACAGGATACAATGAGCAGTTCTTC. Protein sequence: CASSLLRLAGGTGYNEQFF.